This T cell receptor beta chain came from a study of PD-L1 blockade in urothelial cancer. Study observations and caveats: More expansion of tumor-associated blood clones, seen at 3 weeks, marked durable-benefit patients.

The protocol was immunoSEQ multiplex PCR, while the TCRdb copy is restricted to in-frame clones and leaves out a portion. In the table there are 24,000 or so clones, about four fifths of which are singletons. A remark on this clone: The antigen remains unidentified.

Germline V gene lookup returns CDR1 SNHLY and CDR2 FYNNEI. The CDR3 is made up of 15 amino acids. Trimming took 7 bases from V and 8 from J, leaving 21 bases between them. Time point reported: peripheral blood 6 weeks after treatment start. The receptor was derived from a man in his 70s with urothelial cancer. Sequences were derived from PBMCs, sampled around atezolizumab (anti-PD-L1) treatment. The V and J genes are TRBV2 and TRBJ2-1, with a possible D match to TRBD2 (5 bases). The CDR3 DNA reads as TGTGCCAGCACTAACCGGCTAGCCGGCGTGCATGAGCAGTTCTTC. This translates into CASTNRLAGVHEQFF.